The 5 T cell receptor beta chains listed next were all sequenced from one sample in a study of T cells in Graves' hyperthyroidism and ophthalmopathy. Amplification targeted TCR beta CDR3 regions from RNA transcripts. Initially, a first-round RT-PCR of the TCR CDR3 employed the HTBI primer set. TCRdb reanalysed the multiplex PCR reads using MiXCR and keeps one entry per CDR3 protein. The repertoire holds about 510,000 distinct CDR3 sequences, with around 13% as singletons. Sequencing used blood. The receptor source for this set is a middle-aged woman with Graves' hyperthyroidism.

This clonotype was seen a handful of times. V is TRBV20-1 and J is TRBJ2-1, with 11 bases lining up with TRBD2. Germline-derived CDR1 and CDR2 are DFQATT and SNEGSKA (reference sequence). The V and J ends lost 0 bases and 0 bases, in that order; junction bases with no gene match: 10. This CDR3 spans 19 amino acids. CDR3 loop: CSARDFGLAGSSSYNEQFF. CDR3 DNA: TGCAGTGCTAGAGATTTCGGACTAGCGGGCTCCTCCTCCTACAATGAGCAGTTCTTC.

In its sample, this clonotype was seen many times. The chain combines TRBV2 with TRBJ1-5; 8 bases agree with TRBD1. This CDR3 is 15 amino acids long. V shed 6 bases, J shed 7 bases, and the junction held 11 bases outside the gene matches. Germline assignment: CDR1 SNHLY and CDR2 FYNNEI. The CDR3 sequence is CASSTTGQAVQPQHF. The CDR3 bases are TGTGCCAGCAGCACAACGGGACAGGCAGTCCAGCCCCAGCATTTT.

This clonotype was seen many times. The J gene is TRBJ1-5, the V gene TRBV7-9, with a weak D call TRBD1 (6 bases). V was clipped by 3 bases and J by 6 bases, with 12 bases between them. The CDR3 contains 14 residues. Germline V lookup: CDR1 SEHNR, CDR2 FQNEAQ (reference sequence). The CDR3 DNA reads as TGTGCCAGCAGCTTCCCAGGGGATGGTCAGCCCCAGCATTTT. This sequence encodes CASSFPGDGQPQHF.

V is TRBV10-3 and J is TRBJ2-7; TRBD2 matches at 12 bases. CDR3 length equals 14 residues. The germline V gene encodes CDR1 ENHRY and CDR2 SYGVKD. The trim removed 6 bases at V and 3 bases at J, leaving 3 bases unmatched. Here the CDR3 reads CAIRGLAGNYEQYF. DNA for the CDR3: TGTGCCATCAGGGGACTAGCGGGTAACTACGAGCAGTACTTC.

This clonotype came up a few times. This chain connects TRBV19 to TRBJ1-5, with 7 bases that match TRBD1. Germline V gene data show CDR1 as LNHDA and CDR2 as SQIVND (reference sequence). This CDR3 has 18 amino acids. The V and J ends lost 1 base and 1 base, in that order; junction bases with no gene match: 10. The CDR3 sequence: CASSIGDSPIGSNQPQHF. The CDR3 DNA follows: TGTGCCAGTAGTATAGGGGACAGTCCTATAGGGAGCAATCAGCCCCAGCATTTT. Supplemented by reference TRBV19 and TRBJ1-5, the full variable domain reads DGGITQSPKYLFRKEGQNVTLSCEQNLNHDAMYWYRQDPGQGLRLIYYSQIVNDFQKGDIAEGYSVSREKKESFPLTVTSAQKNPTAFYLCASSIGDSPIGSNQPQHFGDGTRLSIL.